The 10 T cell receptor beta chains listed next were all sequenced from one sample in a study of regulatory T cells in long-lasting Graves disease. Indicated time point: newly diagnosed GD, antithyroid drugs for less than 3 months. Researchers made the TCR library from RNA that was extracted from PBMCs. HTBI primers from iRepertoire and Arm-PCR of CDR3 regions yielded the TCR beta libraries. TCRdb called the multiplex PCR reads again in MiXCR, with one record for every CDR3 protein. The sample carries hundreds of thousands of distinct CDR3 sequences, about 16% recorded once. Separately, the same data were catalogued under a study of T cells in Graves' hyperthyroidism and ophthalmopathy.

Sequenced material: peripheral blood mononuclear cells (PBMCs), taken at new diagnosis, from a patient treated with antithyroid drugs. The receptor set was obtained from a woman aged 25-40 years with Graves disease.

This clonotype was counted many times. V is TRBV5-1 and J is TRBJ1-2; 7 bases fit TRBD1. CDR1 and CDR2 from the germline V gene are SGHRS and YFSETQ. Losses at the gene ends were 3 bases for V and 8 bases for J; bases not matched to a gene: 10. The CDR3 covers 14 residues. The CDR3 DNA follows: TGCGCCAGCAGCTGGGACAGTTTCGGGTTAGGCTACACCTTC. Its translation is CASSWDSFGLGYTF.

This clonotype occurred many times. A read error may produce the germline difference seen at one junction end. V gene TRBV6-1 combines with J gene TRBJ2-7; TRBD2 is a possible D gene (6 bases). Looked up from germline, CDR1 is MNHNS and CDR2 is SASEGT. This CDR3 has 12 residues. CDR3 sequence (DNA): TGTGCCAGCAGCATCGGGAACCTCGGGGGTCAATTC. This encodes CASSIGNLGGQF.

There are a few counts of this clonotype. The chain employs TRBV20-1 and TRBJ2-7; 7 bases line up with TRBD1. Germline CDR1 DFQATT, CDR2 SNEGSKA (reference sequence). With 1 base clipped from V and 4 bases from J, the junction kept 4 bases outside the gene matches. This CDR3 is 13 amino acids long. Here the CDR3 reads CSARVGGTYEQYF. The CDR3 DNA reads as TGCAGTGCTAGAGTAGGGGGCACGTACGAGCAGTACTTC.

Concerning this clonotype itself: At one of its ends the junction is not consistent with the germline gene, which may arise from a read error. The chain couples TRBV3-1 to TRBJ2-7; tentative D call: TRBD1 (5 bases). Per the germline V gene, CDR1 is LGHDT and CDR2 is YNNKEL (reference sequence). The CDR3 covers 12 residues. CDR3 nucleotide sequence: TGTGCCAGCAGCCAATTGGACACCCAAACGTCCTTC. Its protein is CASSQLDTQTSF.

This clonotype was counted a few times. The gene calls are TRBV18 and TRBJ2-7; 8 bases fit TRBD1. After removal of 3 bases from V and 7 bases from J, the junction contained 11 bases not matched to a gene. The CDR3 runs to 15 residues. Germline values: CDR1 KGHSH, CDR2 LQKENI. DNA of the CDR3: TGTGCCAGCTCACCTGACAGGGGCACGCTACGAGAGCAGTACTTC. Encoded protein: CASSPDRGTLREQYF.

There are many counts of this clonotype. The chain couples TRBV12-5 to TRBJ1-4; no clear D. The CDR3 covers 16 residues. From germline, CDR1 is LGHNT and CDR2 FRNRAP. The V gene lost 2 bases and the J gene lost 5 bases, with 15 bases spanning the gap. DNA for the CDR3: TGTGCTAGTGGTTTGTCGGTCCCTCCCCCCAATGAAAAACTGTTTTTT. It translates to CASGLSVPPPNEKLFF.

The chain uses TRBV19 and TRBJ1-1; D unclear. Germline values: CDR1 LNHDA, CDR2 SQIVND (reference sequence). CDR3 size: 13 residues. V lost 5 bases to trimming and J lost 3 bases, with 10 bases between them. CDR3 bases: TGTGCCAGTAGTGTGGAGTTGGACACTGAAGCTTTCTTT. Its protein product is CASSVELDTEAFF.

This clonotype was counted ten times or more. The chain has TRBV19 and TRBJ1-2; no clear D. The CDR3 runs 15 residues. V shed 3 bases and J shed 0 bases, with 11 bases lying between them. CDR1 and CDR2 (germline): LNHDA, SQIVND (reference sequence). The CDR3 nucleotides are TGTGCCAGTAGTATCTTCAGGAAAGCTAACTATGGCTACACCTTC. Protein sequence: CASSIFRKANYGYTF.

The chain combines TRBV28 with TRBJ2-3, with D possibly TRBD1 on 5 matching bases. CDR1 and CDR2 (germline): MDHEN, SYDVKM. Trimming removed 2 bases from V and 3 bases from J, with 18 bases in between. The length of the CDR3 is 17 residues. The CDR3 here is CASSLLHGRGGTDTQYF. The CDR3 bases are TGTGCCAGCAGTTTACTCCATGGTAGGGGTGGAACAGATACGCAGTATTTT. Combining the CDR3 with reference TRBV28 and TRBJ2-3 gives the whole variable domain DVKVTQSSRYLVKRTGEKVFLECVQDMDHENMFWYRQDPGLGLRLIYFSYDVKMKEKGDIPEGYSVSREKKERFSLILESASTNQTSMYLCASSLLHGRGGTDTQYFGPGTRLTVL.

CDR3 sequence (DNA): TGTGCCAGTAGTGAACAGGGGGGTGAGCAGTTCTTC. As protein: CASSEQGGEQFF. This sequence joins TRBV19 and TRBJ2-1, with TRBD1 matching over 8 bases. The CDR3 has 12 amino acids. Trimming removed 5 bases from V and 9 bases from J; junction bases left unmatched: 3. CDR1 LNHDA and CDR2 SQIVND come from the germline V gene (reference sequence).